This TCR beta chain was retrieved from a study of cytomegalovirus exposure and HLA in healthy donors. In the study overall: Later analysis reported that the approximately 120 validation repertoires shared the platform of the 500 to 750 first-cohort repertoires.

In the case of this clone: Its antigen is as yet unknown.

Germline values: CDR1 LNHNV, CDR2 YYDKDF (reference sequence). This CDR3 has 14 amino acids. V was pared by 1 base and J by 2 bases, with 7 bases between. Study findings and constraints: The study put around 180 TCR beta chains on its list as cytomegalovirus-associated. As confirmed in vitro, a few CMV-associated chains were specific for CMV antigens.

It was the approximately 110-subject validation cohort, separate from the roughly 700-subject first cohort, to which the donors belonged. The protocol was immunoSEQ multiplex PCR, while the TCRdb copy is restricted to in-frame clones and leaves out a portion. The sample includes some 110,000 clones, about 87% seen only once; the top ten take 1.8%. This TCR came from a woman aged 18-29 years in good health and CMV-seropositive. Sequences were obtained from PBMCs. V usage is TRBV15 and J usage is TRBJ2-3; D gene ambiguous. This chain's CDR3 is CATSRVGPTDTQYF. The DNA for the CDR3 is TGTGCCACCAGCAGAGTTGGCCCCACAGATACGCAGTATTTT.